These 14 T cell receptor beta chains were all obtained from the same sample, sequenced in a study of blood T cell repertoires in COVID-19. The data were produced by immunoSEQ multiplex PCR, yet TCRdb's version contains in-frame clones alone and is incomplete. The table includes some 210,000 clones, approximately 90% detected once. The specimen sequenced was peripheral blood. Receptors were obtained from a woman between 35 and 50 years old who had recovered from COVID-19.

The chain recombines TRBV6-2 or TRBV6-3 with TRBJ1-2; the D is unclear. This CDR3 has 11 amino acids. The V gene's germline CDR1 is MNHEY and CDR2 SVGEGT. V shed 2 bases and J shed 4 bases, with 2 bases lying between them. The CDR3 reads CASSYLYGYTF. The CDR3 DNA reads TGTGCCAGCAGTTACCTCTATGGCTACACCTTC.

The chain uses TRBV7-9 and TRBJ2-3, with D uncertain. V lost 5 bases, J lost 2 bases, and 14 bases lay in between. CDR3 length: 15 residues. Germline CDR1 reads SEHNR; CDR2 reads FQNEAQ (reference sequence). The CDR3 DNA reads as TGTGCCAGCAGCCCCCCTGAGGCCCCCACAGATACGCAGTATTTT. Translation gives CASSPPEAPTDTQYF.

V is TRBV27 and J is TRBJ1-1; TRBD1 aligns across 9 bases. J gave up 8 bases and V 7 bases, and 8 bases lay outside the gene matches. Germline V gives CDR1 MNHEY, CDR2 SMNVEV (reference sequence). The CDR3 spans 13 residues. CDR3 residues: CASNHLTGGEAFF. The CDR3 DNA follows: TGTGCCAGCAACCATCTAACAGGGGGCGAAGCTTTCTTT.

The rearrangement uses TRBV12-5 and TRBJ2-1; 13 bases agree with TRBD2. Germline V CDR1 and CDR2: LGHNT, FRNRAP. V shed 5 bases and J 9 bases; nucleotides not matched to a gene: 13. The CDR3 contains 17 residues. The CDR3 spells CASGPKKPGLAGSEQFF. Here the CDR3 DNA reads TGTGCTAGTGGTCCAAAAAAACCGGGACTAGCGGGAAGTGAGCAGTTCTTC.

CDR3 residues: CSGRGGPSTGELFF. The CDR3 DNA reads TGCAGCGGGCGGGGGGGGCCGAGTACCGGGGAGCTGTTTTTT. V and J are TRBV29-1 and TRBJ2-2; 9 bases align to TRBD2. The V gene's germline CDR1 is SQVTM and CDR2 ANQGSEA. The J segment lost 5 bases and the V segment lost 7 bases, leaving 8 bases of the junction unmatched. This CDR3 has 14 amino acids.

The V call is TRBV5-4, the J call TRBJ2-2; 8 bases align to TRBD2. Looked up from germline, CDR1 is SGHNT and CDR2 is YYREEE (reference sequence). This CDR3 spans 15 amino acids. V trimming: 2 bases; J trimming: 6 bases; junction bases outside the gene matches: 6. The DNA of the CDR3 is TGTGCCAGCAGCTTAGCTAGCGGGCCTTCCGGGGAGCTGTTTTTT. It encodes CASSLASGPSGELFF.

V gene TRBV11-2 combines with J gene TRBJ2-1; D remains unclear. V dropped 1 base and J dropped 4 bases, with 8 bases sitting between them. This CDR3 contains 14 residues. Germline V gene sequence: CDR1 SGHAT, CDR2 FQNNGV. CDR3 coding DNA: TGTGCCAGCAGCTTAGGAGCGCAGTACAATGAGCAGTTCTTC. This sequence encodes CASSLGAQYNEQFF.

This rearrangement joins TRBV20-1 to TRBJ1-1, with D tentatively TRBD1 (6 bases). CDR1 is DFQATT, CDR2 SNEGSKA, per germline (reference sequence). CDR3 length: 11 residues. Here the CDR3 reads CSRTGNLEAFF. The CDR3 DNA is TGCAGCAGAACAGGGAACCTTGAAGCTTTCTTT.

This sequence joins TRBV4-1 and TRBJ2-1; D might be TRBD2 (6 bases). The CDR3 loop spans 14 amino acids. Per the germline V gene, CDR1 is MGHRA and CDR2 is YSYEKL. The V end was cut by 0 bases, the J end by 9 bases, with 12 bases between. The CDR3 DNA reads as TGCGCCAGCAGCCAAGATGGGTTGGGGGGTGAGCAGTTCTTC. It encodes CASSQDGLGGEQFF.

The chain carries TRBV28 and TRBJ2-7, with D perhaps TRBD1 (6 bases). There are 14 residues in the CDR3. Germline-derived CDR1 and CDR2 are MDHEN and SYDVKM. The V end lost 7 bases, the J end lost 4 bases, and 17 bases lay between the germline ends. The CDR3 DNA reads TGTGCCAGCATCTGGGCAGGGGCAGGGTACGAGCAGTACTTC. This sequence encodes CASIWAGAGYEQYF.

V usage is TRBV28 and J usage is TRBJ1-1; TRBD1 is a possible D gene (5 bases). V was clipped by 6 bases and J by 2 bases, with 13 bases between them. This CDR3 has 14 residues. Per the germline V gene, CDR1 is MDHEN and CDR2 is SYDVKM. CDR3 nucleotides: TGTGCCAGCAGCCCTCAGGGCTCTAACACTGAAGCTTTCTTT. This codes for CASSPQGSNTEAFF.

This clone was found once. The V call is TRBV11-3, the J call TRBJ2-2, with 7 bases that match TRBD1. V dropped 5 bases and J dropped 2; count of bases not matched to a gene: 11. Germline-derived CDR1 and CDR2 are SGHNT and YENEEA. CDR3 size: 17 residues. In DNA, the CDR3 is TGTGCCAGCAGCCCCGGGACAGCGAGGGGTAACACCGGGGAGCTGTTTTTT. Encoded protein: CASSPGTARGNTGELFF.

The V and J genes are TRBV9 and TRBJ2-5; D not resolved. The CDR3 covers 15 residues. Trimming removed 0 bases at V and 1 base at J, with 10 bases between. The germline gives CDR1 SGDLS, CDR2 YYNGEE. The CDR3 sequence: CASSVGGGTQETQYF. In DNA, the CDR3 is TGTGCCAGCAGCGTAGGAGGCGGAACCCAAGAGACCCAGTACTTC.

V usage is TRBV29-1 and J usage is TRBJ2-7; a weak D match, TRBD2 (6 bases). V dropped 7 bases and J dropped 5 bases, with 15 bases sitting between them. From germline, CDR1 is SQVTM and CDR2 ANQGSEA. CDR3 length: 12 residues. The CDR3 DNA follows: TGCAGCGCCGGGGGACCCGGGAACGAGCAGTACTTC. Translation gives CSAGGPGNEQYF.